This T cell receptor beta chain was captured in a study of metastatic and nonmetastatic thyroid tumors. All patients were untreated before thyroid surgery. How the authors handled the data: Clinicopathological groups of papillary thyroid cancer showed CDR3 differences that were used to build a distant-metastasis classifier. With MiXCR, TCRdb called clones anew from the PCR reads. The V and J calls and clone size are TCRdb's, not the authors'. The repertoire holds some 37,000 clones, 20% seen once, with roughly a sixth in the top ten. CDR3 length equals 16 residues. Germline V gives CDR1 SGDLS, CDR2 YYNGEE. Concerning this clone itself: Mismatch with germline at one junction end may stem from a read error.

This receptor was taken from a female donor with papillary thyroid cancer or a benign thyroid nodule (not recorded which). Some clones in this sample may be carry-over from other donors' samples. The chain couples TRBV9 to TRBJ1-2, with 8 bases aligning to TRBD1. Sequencing was performed on blood. The CDR3 DNA sequence: TGTGCCAGCAGCGTAGATCCCGAGGCAGGGGGCTATGGCCACACCTTC. Its protein product is CASSVDPEAGGYGHTF.